This T cell receptor (beta chain) was recorded in a study of post-analysis software for immune sequencing data. Findings and caveats of the study: Roughly five TRBV segments were significantly more frequent in patients than in controls. TRBV5-6, TRBV5-1 and TRBV20-1 were among these segments.

Germline assignment: CDR1 SGHTA and CDR2 FQGNSA. This CDR3 spans 15 amino acids. This clonotype came up many times. The antigen remains undetermined. Mismatch with germline at one junction end may stem from a read error. Each TCR beta cDNA library carried unique molecular identifiers. TCRdb re-derived calls from the PCR reads in MiXCR, one entry per CDR3 protein. The table shows 150,000 to 200,000 distinct CDR3 sequences, with about 32% occurring only once. Material for sequencing was blood. The chain uses TRBV7-2 and TRBJ2-3; 7 nucleotides line up with TRBD2. The source is a girl between 10 and 17 years old with multiple sclerosis. The CDR3 loop reads CASSRAGPSTDMQYF. CDR3 coding DNA: TGTGCCAGCAGCCGAGCGGGACCTAGCACAGATATGCAGTATTTT.